This T cell receptor (beta chain) was sequenced during a study of Graves' ophthalmopathy and Graves' hyperthyroidism. Study-wide context: At initial diagnosis, peripheral blood was obtained, and this preceded any treatment.

The germline V gene encodes CDR1 SNHLY and CDR2 FYNNEI. CDR3 length: 15 residues. Trimming removed 7 bases at V and 4 bases at J, with 20 bases between. At least ten counts were recorded for this clonotype. Where ophthalmopathy was absent within 18 months of follow-up, hyperthyroidism was stable. Researchers turned away patients with other autoimmune diseases, uncontrolled infections, pregnancy or lactation. The PBMCs used were ones drawn from 9.5 to 10 ml of fresh peripheral blood. Transcripts of RNA were the source for amplifying TCR beta CDR3 regions. First-round RT-PCR relied on HTBI primers, and a second-round multiplex PCR came next. Each CDR3 protein is one row after TCRdb ran MiXCR on the multiplex PCR reads. Of hundreds of thousands of distinct CDR3 sequences in the sample, 20% to 25% are singletons; the top ten hold approximately 3%.

The sample comprised peripheral blood. The sequence was obtained from a woman in her late teens or twenties with stable Graves' hyperthyroidism. The V gene is TRBV2, the J gene TRBJ2-7, with D possibly being TRBD1 or TRBD2 (6 bases each). The DNA of the CDR3 is TGTGCCAGCAAGGTGGAGGGGGTTGATCCTTACGAGCAGTACTTC. The encoded protein is CASKVEGVDPYEQYF.